The text below deals with one TCR beta chain. Antigen specificity is unknown. CDR1 and CDR2 (germline): SGHRS, YFSETQ. The V gene lost 0 bases and the J gene lost 3 bases, with 11 bases spanning the gap. The CDR3 extends over 15 amino acids. TCR beta libraries used around 2 micrograms of genomic DNA from cryopreserved PBMCs. Libraries were prepared by immunoSEQ multiplex PCR; TCRdb keeps only in-frame clonotypes and omits some of them. The sample contains around 310,000 clones, around four fifths of which appear only once. These data come from a study of cytotoxic CD8 clonotypes in ibrutinib-treated CLL. Findings of the study overall: The clonality went up when patients responded to ibrutinib and dropped back toward baseline at progression. Public clonotypes, an uncommon group, contracted or remained stable on treatment.

This material consisted of PBMCs, taken before ibrutinib treatment. The V call is TRBV5-1, the J call TRBJ2-3; D remains ambiguous. The receptor's source is a human donor with chronic lymphocytic leukemia. As DNA, the CDR3 is TGCGCCAGCAGCTTGGGTTTAAGTGGGACAGATACGCAGTATTTT. Protein sequence: CASSLGLSGTDTQYF.